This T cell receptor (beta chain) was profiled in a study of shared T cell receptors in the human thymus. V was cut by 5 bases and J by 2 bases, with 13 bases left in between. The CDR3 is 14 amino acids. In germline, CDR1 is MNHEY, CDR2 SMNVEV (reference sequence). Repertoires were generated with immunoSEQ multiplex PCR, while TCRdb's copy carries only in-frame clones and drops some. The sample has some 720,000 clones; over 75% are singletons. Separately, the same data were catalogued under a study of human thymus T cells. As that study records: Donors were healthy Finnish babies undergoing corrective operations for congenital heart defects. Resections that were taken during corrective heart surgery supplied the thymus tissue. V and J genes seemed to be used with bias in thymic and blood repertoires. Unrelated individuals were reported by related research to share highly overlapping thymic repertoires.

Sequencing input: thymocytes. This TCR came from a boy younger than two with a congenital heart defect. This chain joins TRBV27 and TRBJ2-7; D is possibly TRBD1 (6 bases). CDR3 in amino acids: CASSPRDTTYEQYF. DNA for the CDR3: TGTGCCAGCAGTCCCCGGGACACCACCTACGAGCAGTACTTC.